This T cell receptor (beta chain) came from a study of beta chain features in type 1 diabetes. Study background: Analysis included over 90 million sorted cells drawn from all samples. General study points: Cells with high TCR expression could be over-represented when cDNA is sequenced. For patients, the naive, central memory and Treg TCRB repertoires appeared more alike than for healthy donors. Across all four CD4+ subsets, people with type 1 diabetes showed modestly shorter TCRB CDR3s.

This clone showed up just a few times. Its target is not known. There are 17 residues in the CDR3. The J segment lost 0 bases and the V segment lost 5 bases, leaving 4 bases of the junction unmatched. Germline assignment: CDR1 SGHNT and CDR2 YENEEA. Every bit of the isolated RNA underwent reverse transcription, so sequencing read expressed TCRB transcripts. TCRdb keeps only in-frame clones here, not all; method: immunoSEQ multiplex PCR. The table shows 250,000 to 350,000 clones, with around 16% occurring only once. The receptor's source is a young man with type 1 diabetes. The sample taken for sequencing was naive CD4+ T cells from blood. This rearrangement joins TRBV11-3 to TRBJ2-6; 10 bases are a match to TRBD1. The CDR3 loop is CASSLRTGGSGANVLTF. For the CDR3, the DNA is TGTGCCAGCAGCCTTCGGACAGGGGGCTCTGGGGCCAACGTCCTGACTTTC.